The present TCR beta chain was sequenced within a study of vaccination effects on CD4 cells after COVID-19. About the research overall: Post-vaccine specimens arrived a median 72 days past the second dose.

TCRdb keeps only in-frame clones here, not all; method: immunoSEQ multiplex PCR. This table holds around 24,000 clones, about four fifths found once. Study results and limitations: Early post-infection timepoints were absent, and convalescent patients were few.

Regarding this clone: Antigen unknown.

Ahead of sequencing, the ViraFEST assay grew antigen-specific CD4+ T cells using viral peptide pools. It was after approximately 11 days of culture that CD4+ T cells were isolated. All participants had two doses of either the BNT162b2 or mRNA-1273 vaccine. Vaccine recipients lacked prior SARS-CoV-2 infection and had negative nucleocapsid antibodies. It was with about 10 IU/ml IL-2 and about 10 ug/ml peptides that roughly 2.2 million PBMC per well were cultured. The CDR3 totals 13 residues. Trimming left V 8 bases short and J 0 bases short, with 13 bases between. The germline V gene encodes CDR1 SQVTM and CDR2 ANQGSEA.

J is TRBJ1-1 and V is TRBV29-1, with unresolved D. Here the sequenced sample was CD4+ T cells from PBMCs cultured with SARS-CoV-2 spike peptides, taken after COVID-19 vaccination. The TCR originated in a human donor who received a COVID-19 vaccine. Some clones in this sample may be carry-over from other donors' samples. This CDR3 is CSITWAVNTEAFF. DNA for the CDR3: TGCAGCATTACCTGGGCAGTGAACACTGAAGCTTTCTTT.